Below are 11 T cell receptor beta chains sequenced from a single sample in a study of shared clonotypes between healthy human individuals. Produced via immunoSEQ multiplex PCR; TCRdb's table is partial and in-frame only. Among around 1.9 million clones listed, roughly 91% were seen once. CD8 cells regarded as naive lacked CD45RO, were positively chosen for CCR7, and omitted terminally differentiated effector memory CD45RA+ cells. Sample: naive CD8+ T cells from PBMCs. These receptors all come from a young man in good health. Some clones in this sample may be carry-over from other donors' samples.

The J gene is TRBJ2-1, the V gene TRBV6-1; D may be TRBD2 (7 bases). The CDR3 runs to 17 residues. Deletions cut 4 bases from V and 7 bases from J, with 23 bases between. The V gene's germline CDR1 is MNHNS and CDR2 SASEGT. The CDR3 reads CASSGDTGEGGWNEQFF. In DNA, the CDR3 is TGTGCCAGCAGTGGGGACACGGGGGAGGGGGGTTGGAATGAGCAGTTCTTC.

Here the CDR3 DNA reads TGTGCCAGCAGCTCGGGACGGGGGACCGGGGAGCTGTTTTTT. Translating gives CASSSGRGTGELFF. The rearrangement joins TRBV7-3 to TRBJ2-2; TRBD2 might be the D (6 bases). In germline, CDR1 is SGHTA, CDR2 FQGTGA. Trimming shortened V by 4 bases and J by 5 bases, and 11 bases separated the two germline ends. The length of the CDR3 is 14 residues.

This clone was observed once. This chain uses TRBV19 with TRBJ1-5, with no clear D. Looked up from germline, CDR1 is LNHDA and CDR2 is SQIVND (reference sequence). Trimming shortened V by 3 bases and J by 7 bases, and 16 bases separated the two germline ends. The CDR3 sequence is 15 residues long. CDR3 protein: CASSITAGPKQPQHF. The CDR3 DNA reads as TGTGCCAGTAGTATCACAGCCGGGCCTAAGCAGCCCCAGCATTTT.

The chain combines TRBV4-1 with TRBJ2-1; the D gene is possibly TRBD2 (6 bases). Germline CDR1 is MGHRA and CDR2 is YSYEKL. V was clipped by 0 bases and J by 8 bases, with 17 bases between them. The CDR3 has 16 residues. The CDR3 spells CASSQERGGTGDEQFF. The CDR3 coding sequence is TGCGCCAGCAGCCAAGAACGCGGCGGGACGGGCGATGAGCAGTTCTTC.

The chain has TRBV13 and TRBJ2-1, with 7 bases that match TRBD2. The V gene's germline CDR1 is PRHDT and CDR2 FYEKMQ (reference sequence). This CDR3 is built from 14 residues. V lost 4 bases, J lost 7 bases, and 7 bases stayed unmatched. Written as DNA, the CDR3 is TGTGCCAGCAGCTCCCGGACTAGAGGGAATGAGCAGTTCTTC. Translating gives CASSSRTRGNEQFF.

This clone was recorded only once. CDR3 in DNA: TGCGCCAGCAGCCAAGTAGGACTAGCGGGAGTCTTCTACGAGCAGTACTTC. Translated: CASSQVGLAGVFYEQYF. The V gene is TRBV4-1, the J gene TRBJ2-7; TRBD2 aligns across 13 bases. CDR3 size: 17 residues. Germline V CDR1 and CDR2: MGHRA, YSYEKL. Germline trimming cut 1 base from V and 3 bases from J; bases unmatched to any gene: 6.

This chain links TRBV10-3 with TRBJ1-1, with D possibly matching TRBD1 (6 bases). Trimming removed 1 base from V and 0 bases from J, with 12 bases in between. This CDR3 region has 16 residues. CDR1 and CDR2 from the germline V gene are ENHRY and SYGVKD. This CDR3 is CAISEFATGLNTEAFF. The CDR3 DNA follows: TGTGCCATCAGTGAGTTTGCGACAGGTTTGAACACTGAAGCTTTCTTT.

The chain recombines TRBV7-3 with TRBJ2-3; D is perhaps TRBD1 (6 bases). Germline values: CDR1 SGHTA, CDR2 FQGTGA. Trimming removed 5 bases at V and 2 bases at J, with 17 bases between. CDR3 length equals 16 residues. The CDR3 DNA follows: TGTGCCAGCAGCAATCCAGGGGCCGAAACCACAGATACGCAGTATTTT. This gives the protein CASSNPGAETTDTQYF.

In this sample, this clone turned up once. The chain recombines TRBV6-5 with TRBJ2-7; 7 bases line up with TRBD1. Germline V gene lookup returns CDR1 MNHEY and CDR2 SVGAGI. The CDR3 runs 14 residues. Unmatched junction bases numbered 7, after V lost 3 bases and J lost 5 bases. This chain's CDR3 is CASSYGRGRNEQYF. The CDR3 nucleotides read TGTGCCAGCAGTTATGGTAGGGGGCGAAACGAGCAGTACTTC.

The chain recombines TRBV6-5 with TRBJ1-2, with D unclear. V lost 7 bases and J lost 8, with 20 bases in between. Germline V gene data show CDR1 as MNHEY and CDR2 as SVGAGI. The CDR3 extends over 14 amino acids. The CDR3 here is CASTSVGSGWGYTF. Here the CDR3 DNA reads TGTGCCAGCACCTCGGTTGGGTCGGGGTGGGGCTACACCTTC.

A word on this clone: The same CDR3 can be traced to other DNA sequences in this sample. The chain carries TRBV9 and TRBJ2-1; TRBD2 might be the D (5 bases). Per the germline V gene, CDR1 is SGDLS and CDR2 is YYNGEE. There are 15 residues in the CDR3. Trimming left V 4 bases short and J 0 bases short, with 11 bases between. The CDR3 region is CASSPSGSSYNEQFF. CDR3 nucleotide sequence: TGTGCCAGCAGCCCTAGTGGGAGCTCCTACAATGAGCAGTTCTTC.